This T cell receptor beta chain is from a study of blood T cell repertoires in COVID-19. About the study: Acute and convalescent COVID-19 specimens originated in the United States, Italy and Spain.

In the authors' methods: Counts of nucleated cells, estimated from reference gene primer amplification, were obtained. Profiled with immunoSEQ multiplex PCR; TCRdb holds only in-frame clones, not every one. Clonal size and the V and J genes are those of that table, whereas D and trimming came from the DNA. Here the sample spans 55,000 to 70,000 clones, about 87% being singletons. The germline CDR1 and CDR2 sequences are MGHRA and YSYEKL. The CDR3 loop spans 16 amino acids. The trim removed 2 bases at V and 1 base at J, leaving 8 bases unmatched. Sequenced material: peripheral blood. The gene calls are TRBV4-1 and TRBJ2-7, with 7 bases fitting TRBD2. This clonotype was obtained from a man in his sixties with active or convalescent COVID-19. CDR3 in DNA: TGCGCCAGCAGCCAATCTGAAAGGACTAGTTCCTACGAGCAGTACTTC. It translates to CASSQSERTSSYEQYF.